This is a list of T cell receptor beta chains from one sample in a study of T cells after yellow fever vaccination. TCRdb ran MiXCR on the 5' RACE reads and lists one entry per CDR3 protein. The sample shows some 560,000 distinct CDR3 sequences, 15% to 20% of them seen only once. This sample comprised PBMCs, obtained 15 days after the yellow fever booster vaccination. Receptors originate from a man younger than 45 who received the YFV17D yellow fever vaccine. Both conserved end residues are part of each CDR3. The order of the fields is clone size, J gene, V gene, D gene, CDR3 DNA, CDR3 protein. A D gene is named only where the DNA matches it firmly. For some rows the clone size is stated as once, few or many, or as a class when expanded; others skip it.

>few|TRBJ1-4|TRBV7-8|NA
TGTGCCAGCAGTTTCCCTCCCGGGGCGACTAATGAAAAACTGTTTTTT
CASSFPPGATNEKLFF
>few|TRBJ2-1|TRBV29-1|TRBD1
TGCAGCGTTTTTCCGGGACAGGGATCCAATGAGCAGTTCTTC
CSVFPGQGSNEQFF
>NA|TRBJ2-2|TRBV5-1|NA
TGCGCCAGCAGCCCCCCTCTACCAAGGGGCACCGGGGAGCTGTTTTTT
CASSPPLPRGTGELFF
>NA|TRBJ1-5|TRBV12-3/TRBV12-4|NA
TGTGCCAGCAGAAGGGCCGGGGGCGCGAATCAGCCCCAGCATTTT
CASRRAGGANQPQHF
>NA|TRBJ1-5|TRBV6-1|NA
TGTGCCAGCAGTGAAGCTTGGGGGGGCAATCAGCCCCAGCATTTT
CASSEAWGGNQPQHF
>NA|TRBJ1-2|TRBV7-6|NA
TGTGCCAGCAGCTTAAACCTAGGGGCAGGCTCTTCTGGCTACACCTTC
CASSLNLGAGSSGYTF
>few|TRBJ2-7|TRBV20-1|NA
TGCAGTGCTATGGAGAACGCGGGCTCCTACGAGCAGTACTTC
CSAMENAGSYEQYF
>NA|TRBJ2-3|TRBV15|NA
TGTGCCACCAGCACCACCCCCTATAGCGGCACAGATACGCAGTATTTT
CATSTTPYSGTDTQYF
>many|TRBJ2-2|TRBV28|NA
TGTGCCAGCAGTCTTGGTGCCCCCGGGGAGCTGTTTTTT
CASSLGAPGELFF
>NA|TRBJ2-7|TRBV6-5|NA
TGTGCCAGCAGTTACAGACAGACCACAGGCGAGCAGTACTTC
CASSYRQTTGEQYF
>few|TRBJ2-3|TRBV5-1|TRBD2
TGCGCCAGCAGCTTCTCTAGCGGGAAAGGCACAGATACGCAGTATTTT
CASSFSSGKGTDTQYF
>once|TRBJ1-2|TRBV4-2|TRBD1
TGTGCCAGCAGCCCCCAGGGGACAGGGCTTGGCTACACCTTC
CASSPQGTGLGYTF
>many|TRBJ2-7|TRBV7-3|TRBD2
TGTGCCAGCAGCTTAATAGCGGGAGCTCGTTTGGACGAGCAGTACTTC
CASSLIAGARLDEQYF
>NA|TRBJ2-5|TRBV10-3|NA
TGTGCCATCAGTGAGGCCCCGGGCTCCCTCGGCGAGACCCAGTACTTC
CAISEAPGSLGETQYF
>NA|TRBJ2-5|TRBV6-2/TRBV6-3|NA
TGTGCCAGCATGAGAGAGACCCAGTACTTC
CASMRETQYF
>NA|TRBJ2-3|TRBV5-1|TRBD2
TGCGCCAGCAGCTTCCGAGCGGGAGGGGAAGATACGCAGTATTTT
CASSFRAGGEDTQYF
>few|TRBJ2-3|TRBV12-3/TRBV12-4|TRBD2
TGTGCCAGCAGTTTATTAGCCGGACTAGCCTTGGCAGATACGCAGTATTTT
CASSLLAGLALADTQYF
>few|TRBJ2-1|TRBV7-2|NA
TGTGCCAGCAGCTCAAGAGCGGCCCACAATGAGCAGTTCTTC
CASSSRAAHNEQFF
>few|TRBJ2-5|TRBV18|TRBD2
TGTGCCAGCTCACCACAAAGAACCGGGACTAGCGGGAGCACCCGGCTGGAGACCCAGTACTTC
CASSPQRTGTSGSTRLETQYF
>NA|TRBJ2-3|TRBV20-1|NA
TGCAGTGCCACAATTAGCACAGATACGCAGTATTTT
CSATISTDTQYF
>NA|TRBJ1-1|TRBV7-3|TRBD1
TGTGCCAGCAGCATGGACAGGGGAGGTGGTGAAGCTTTCTTT
CASSMDRGGGEAFF
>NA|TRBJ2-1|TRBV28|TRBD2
TGTGCCAGCAGTTTTAGCGGGAGGGTTCTCAATGAGCAGTTCTTC
CASSFSGRVLNEQFF
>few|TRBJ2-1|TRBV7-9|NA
TGTGCCAGCAGCCTAGTGTCAAGAGAGCAGTTCTTC
CASSLVSREQFF
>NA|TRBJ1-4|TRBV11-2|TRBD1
TGTGCCAGCAGCACCCGACAGGGGAGTTTTGAAAAACTGTTTTTT
CASSTRQGSFEKLFF
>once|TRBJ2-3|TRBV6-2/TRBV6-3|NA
TGTGCCAGCAGTTCGGATCTCCGATCCGATACGCAGTATTTT
CASSSDLRSDTQYF
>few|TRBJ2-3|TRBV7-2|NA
TGTGCCAGCAGCTTTTCTAGGGGGACAGATACGCAGTATTTT
CASSFSRGTDTQYF
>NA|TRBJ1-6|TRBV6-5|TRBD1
TGTGCCAGCAGTTACCTGGGACAGAGTAATTCACCCCTCCACTTT
CASSYLGQSNSPLHF
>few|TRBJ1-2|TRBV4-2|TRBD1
TGTGCCAGCAGCCCCTCAGGGACAGGGGGCGCGAGTGGCTACACCTTC
CASSPSGTGGASGYTF
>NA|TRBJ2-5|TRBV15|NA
TGTGCCACCAGCACCCGCTTGTACCAAGAGACCCAGTACTTC
CATSTRLYQETQYF
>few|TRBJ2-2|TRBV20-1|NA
TGCAGTGCTAGTAGTCAGCTCACCGGGGAGCTGTTTTTT
CSASSQLTGELFF
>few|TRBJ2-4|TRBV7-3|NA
TGTGCCAGCAGCTTTTCAGGGGACAACATTCAGTACTTC
CASSFSGDNIQYF
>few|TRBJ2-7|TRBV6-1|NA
TGTGCCAGCAGGGTGGATTATCGGGGTTCCTACGAGCAGTACTTC
CASRVDYRGSYEQYF
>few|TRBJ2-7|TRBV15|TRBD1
TGTGCCACCAGCAGAGCCCAAGGGACAGGGAGTTACGAGCAGTACTTC
CATSRAQGTGSYEQYF
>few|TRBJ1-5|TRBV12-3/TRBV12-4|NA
TGTGCCAGCAGTTTTTCCGAACGAGGGGCCCAGCATTTT
CASSFSERGAQHF
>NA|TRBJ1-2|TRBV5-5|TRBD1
TGTGCCAGCAGGTTACAGGGGGCGCAAGGCTACACCTTC
CASRLQGAQGYTF
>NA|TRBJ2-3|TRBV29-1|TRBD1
TGCAGCGCAAAGGACAGGGGGTTTTCAGATACGCAGTATTTT
CSAKDRGFSDTQYF
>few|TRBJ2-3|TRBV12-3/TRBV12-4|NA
TGTGCCTGTGCACGGGGCCCGAGCGACACAGATACGCAGTATTTT
CACARGPSDTDTQYF
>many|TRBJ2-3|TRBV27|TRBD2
TGTGCCAGCAGAAGACTAGCGGGGTCCACAGATACGCAGTATTTT
CASRRLAGSTDTQYF
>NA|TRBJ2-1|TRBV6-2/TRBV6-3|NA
TGTGCCAGCAGTTACTCGGTCAATGAGCAGTTCTTC
CASSYSVNEQFF
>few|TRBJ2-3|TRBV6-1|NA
TGTGCCAGCAGATTTTTCTCAGAGGCAGATACGCAGTATTTT
CASRFFSEADTQYF
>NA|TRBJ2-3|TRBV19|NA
TGTGCCAGTAGTATTATGCGGGCAGATACGCAGTATTTT
CASSIMRADTQYF
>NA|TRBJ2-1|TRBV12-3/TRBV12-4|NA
TGTGCCAGCAGTTTAAGTGGGGGGCGATGGGCAATTCAGTTCTTC
CASSLSGGRWAIQFF
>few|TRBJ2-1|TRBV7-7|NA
TGTGCTAGCAGCAAATCAGGGCCTTGGATATCGGATGAGCAGTTCTTC
CASSKSGPWISDEQFF
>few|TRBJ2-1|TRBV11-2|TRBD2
TGTGCCAGCAGCTTCCTAGGGATTGACAGCGGGAGGACGTACAATGAGCAGTTCTTC
CASSFLGIDSGRTYNEQFF
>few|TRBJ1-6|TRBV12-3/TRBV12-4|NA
TGTGCCAGCAGTTTAGGTCCGGTGAATTCACCCCTCCACTTT
CASSLGPVNSPLHF
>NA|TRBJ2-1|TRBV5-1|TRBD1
TGCGCCAGCAGCTTTGGGGGACAGGGGAACAATGAGCAGTTCTTC
CASSFGGQGNNEQFF
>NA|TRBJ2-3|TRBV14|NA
TGTGCCAGCAGCCAAGATCCCCGACTAAGGACTCCGGGGCAGTATTTT
CASSQDPRLRTPGQYF
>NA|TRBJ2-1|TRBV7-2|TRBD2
TGTGCCAGCAGCTTCATAGCGGGAGGGGAAAATGAGCAGTTCTTC
CASSFIAGGENEQFF
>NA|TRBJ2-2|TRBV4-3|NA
TGCGCCAGCAGCCAAGATTCAGGGGTCGGCACCGGGGAGCTGTTTTTT
CASSQDSGVGTGELFF
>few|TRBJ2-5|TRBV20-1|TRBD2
TGCAGTGCTAGAGACACACTAGCGGAGGCCCAAGAGACCCAGTACTTC
CSARDTLAEAQETQYF
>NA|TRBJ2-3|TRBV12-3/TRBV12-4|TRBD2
TGTGCCAGCAGAGCTAGCGGGAGGGATACGCAGTATTTT
CASRASGRDTQYF
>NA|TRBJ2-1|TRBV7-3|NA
TGTGCCAGCAGCTTACAGGGTTTCAATGAGCAGTTCTTC
CASSLQGFNEQFF
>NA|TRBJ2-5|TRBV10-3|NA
TGTGCCATCAGCCCGGTAGAGCAAGAGACCCAGTACTTC
CAISPVEQETQYF
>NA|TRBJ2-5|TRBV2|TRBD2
TGTGCCAGCATGCGGGAGGGCCTGGAGACCCAGTACTTC
CASMREGLETQYF
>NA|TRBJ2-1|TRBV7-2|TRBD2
TGTGCCAGCAAGCCGGGACTAGCGGGAGGGCCGGGGTTCTTC
CASKPGLAGGPGFF